This T cell receptor beta chain emerged from a study of Ad26.COV2.S vaccination and SARS-CoV-2 variants. Study-level points and caveats: Reported post-vaccination CD8+ and CD4+ T cell responses to spike showed substantial breadth.

Documented treatment: 15 to 20 received Ad26.COV2.S at low or high dose, single or two shots; roughly five received placebo; per-sample allocation not given. Samples were taken on day 63 after the first vaccine or placebo injection. Produced via immunoSEQ multiplex PCR; TCRdb's table is partial and in-frame only. The sample has roughly 300,000 clones, more than 85% seen once. Notes on this clone: Its antigen is undetermined.

Material: peripheral blood, obtained in a trial of Ad26.COV2.S vaccine versus placebo. This clonotype was sampled from a person aged 18-65 years who received the Ad26.COV2.S COVID-19 vaccine or a placebo.

CDR3 DNA sequence: TGTGCCAGCTCACCAGAGGAGGACGGGACCCAGTACTTC. Encoded protein: CASSPEEDGTQYF. The V call is TRBV18, the J call TRBJ2-5; weak D call: TRBD2 (5 bases). The V end lost 2 bases, the J end lost 7 bases, and 11 bases lay between the germline ends. The CDR3 spans 13 residues. CDR1 and CDR2 from the germline V gene are KGHSH and LQKENI.